The 14 T cell receptor beta chains below all came from one sample that was sequenced in a study of T cell clonality in common variable immunodeficiency. Notes on the study in general: Reportedly, TCR beta sequences from common variable immunodeficiency showed fewer deletions and N-nucleotide insertions.

Antigens of these TCRs are unknown. Repertoires were generated with immunoSEQ multiplex PCR, while TCRdb's copy carries only in-frame clones and drops some. The sample is made up of almost 20,000 clones, none counted only once. The sequencing input was peripheral blood mononuclear cells. The receptors come from a human donor with common variable immunodeficiency.

This clone rates as medium-sized (0.01 to 0.1%). Read data end 3 residues before the CDR3 end; the end is taken from the germline J gene. This sequence joins TRBV29-1 and TRBJ1-1; possible D gene TRBD1, 5 bases. Germline CDR1 SQVTM, CDR2 ANQGSEA. The CDR3 spans 13 residues. V was shortened by 3 bases and J by 1 base, with 9 bases between the two germline ends. CDR3 loop: CSVELTGNTEAFF. CDR3 DNA, as far as it was read: TGCAGCGTTGAGCTAACAGGGAACACTGAA.

In its sample, this clone was seen a few times. The read falls 3 residues short of the CDR3 end, and the missing part is taken from the germline J gene. The gene calls are TRBV19 and TRBJ2-1, with D perhaps being TRBD1 or TRBD2 (6 bases each). The CDR3 has 17 amino acids. Trimming cost V 4 bases and J 0 bases, with 16 bases left between them. Germline V gives CDR1 LNHDA, CDR2 SQIVND (reference sequence). The CDR3 loop reads CASSTPGGGISYNEQFF. The sequenced part of the CDR3 DNA is TGTGCCAGTAGTACCCCTGGGGGCGGGATCTCCTACAATGAG.

In this sample, this clone turned up a few times. The read gets to within 3 residues of the CDR3 end, and the germline J gene fills in the rest. The V gene is TRBV7-2, the J gene TRBJ2-1; unclear D gene. V was cut by 3 bases and J by 9 bases, with 6 bases left in between. This CDR3 is built from 11 residues. Per the germline V gene, CDR1 is SGHTA and CDR2 is FQGNSA. The CDR3 bases that were read are TGTGCCAGCAGCTTCCCAGGTGAG. It translates to CASSFPGE. In full, the CDR3 reads CASSFPGEQFF.

Comment on this clone: Read sequence stops 3 residues before the CDR3 end, and the germline J gene provides the missing end. The V and J genes are TRBV7-3 and TRBJ2-3, with a tentative D call TRBD2 (7 bases). Germline-derived CDR1 and CDR2 are SGHTA and FQGTGA. V was clipped by 8 bases and J by 7 bases, with 13 bases between them. The CDR3 is made up of 12 amino acids. The CDR3 DNA, read in part, is TGTGCCAGCTCGGGGGGCGGTTATACG. Translation gives CASSGGGYT. The whole CDR3 reads CASSGGGYTQYF.

The sample holds a few counts of this clone. The CDR3 is cut off 3 residues early in the read; its end comes from the germline J gene. The chain joins TRBV19 to TRBJ2-2; a possible D gene is TRBD1 (6 bases). The CDR3 covers 14 residues. The V gene lost 6 bases and the J gene lost 7 bases, with 15 bases spanning the gap. Germline CDR1 LNHDA, CDR2 SQIVND (reference sequence). The part of the CDR3 DNA that was read is TGTGCCAGTAGGGACAGAGAAGTCTTCGGGGAG. Its protein product is CASRDREVFGE. The entire CDR3 reads CASRDREVFGELFF.

This clone has just a few counts. Read sequence stops 3 residues before the CDR3 end, and the germline J gene provides the missing end. V gene TRBV5-1 combines with J gene TRBJ2-7; 8 nucleotides match TRBD1. Losses at the gene ends were 2 bases for V and 3 bases for J; bases not matched to a gene: 1. The CDR3 length is 13 residues. The germline CDR1 and CDR2 sequences are SGHRS and YFSETQ. CDR3 in amino acids: CASSLGTGYEQYF. The sequenced part of the CDR3 DNA is TGCGCCAGCAGCTTAGGGACAGGCTACGAG.

This clone came up a few times. The read terminates 3 residues before the CDR3 end, so the remaining end is supplied by the germline J gene. The rearrangement uses TRBV5-1 and TRBJ2-1; 7 nucleotides align to TRBD1. The length of the CDR3 is 14 residues. Trimming cost V 0 bases and J 3 bases; bases outside gene matches: 0. CDR1 SGHRS and CDR2 YFSETQ come from the germline V gene. The DNA read from the CDR3 is TGCGCCAGCAGCTTGGGACAGGGCTACAATGAG. It encodes CASSLGQGYNE. Given in full, the CDR3 is CASSLGQGYNEQFF.

Worth noting for this clone: From the germline J gene comes the end of the CDR3, since the read stops 3 residues before it. The V call is TRBV6-1, the J call TRBJ2-1, with a tentative D call TRBD2 (5 bases). Per germline, CDR1 MNHNS and CDR2 SASEGT. The CDR3 runs to 16 residues. The V end was cut by 4 bases, the J end by 4 bases, with 17 bases between. The CDR3 bases that were read are TGTGCCAGCAGTGGTTGGACTGGCGTATTGTACAATGAG. Translation: CASSGWTGVLYNE. The full CDR3 protein reads CASSGWTGVLYNEQFF.

Concerning this clone: The DNA ends 3 residues before the CDR3 does, and the rest of the CDR3 is filled in from the germline J gene. The V and J genes are TRBV18 and TRBJ1-2; no clear D. The germline V and J ends were trimmed by 2 bases and 3 bases, with 10 bases remaining between them. This CDR3 is built from 14 residues. Germline CDR1 and CDR2: KGHSH and LQKENI. CDR3 sequence: CASSPTPAYYGYTF. The covered CDR3 bases are TGTGCCAGCTCACCAACTCCAGCGTACTATGGC.

Regarding this clone: The CDR3 end is not reached by the read, which stops 3 residues before it; the germline J gene fills it in. This rearrangement joins TRBV6-2 or TRBV6-3 to TRBJ2-5; TRBD2 matches 10 bases. The germline CDR1 and CDR2 sequences are MNHEY and SVGEGT. There are 16 residues in the CDR3. Trimming cost V 4 bases and J 2 bases; bases outside gene matches: 7. CDR3 bases read: TGTGCCAGCAGTTTCTTGTATAGCGGGGGGCAAGAGACC. It is translated as CASSFLYSGGQET. The CDR3 in its entirety is CASSFLYSGGQETQYF.

In the case of this clone: The CDR3 end lies 3 residues beyond the end of the read and is filled in from the germline J gene. The genes are TRBV18 and TRBJ2-4; 9 positions match TRBD1. Germline V lookup: CDR1 KGHSH, CDR2 LQKENI. The CDR3 runs to 14 residues. V gave up 6 bases and J gave up 4 bases; unmatched junction bases: 4. CDR3 loop: CASSPGTGKNIQYF. CDR3 DNA, as far as it was read: TGTGCCAGCTCTCCCGGGACAGGGAAAAACATT.

In the case of this clone: The CDR3 is cut off 3 residues early in the read; its end comes from the germline J gene. The chain links TRBV7-9 to TRBJ2-3, with a possible D match to TRBD2 (7 bases). V lost 0 bases and J lost 5, with 12 bases in between. This CDR3 has 15 amino acids. Germline V CDR1 and CDR2: SEHNR, FQNEAQ (reference sequence). CDR3 DNA (partial): TGTGCCAGCAGCTTAGCGGGGGGGCTAGGAGATACG. Protein product: CASSLAGGLGDT. The whole CDR3 is CASSLAGGLGDTQYF.

This clone was seen a few times. Mismatch with germline at one junction end may stem from a read error. The read finishes 3 residues shy of the CDR3 end, and the germline J gene is used to complete it. The rearrangement uses TRBV18 and TRBJ1-4, with D tentatively TRBD1 (5 bases). Germline loops: CDR1 KGHSH, CDR2 LQKENI. This CDR3 has 15 residues. CDR3 bases read: TGTGCCAGCTCACCAGGAGGGGCAACTAAGGAAAAA. It translates to CASSPGGATKEK. Given in full, the CDR3 is CASSPGGATKEKLFF.

As regards this clone: The sequenced fragment ends 3 residues before the CDR3 boundary, so the rest is inferred from the germline J gene. The genes are TRBV7-9 and TRBJ1-4; D might be TRBD1 (6 bases). Germline CDR1 SEHNR, CDR2 FQNEAQ (reference sequence). The V end lost 1 base, the J end lost 8 bases, and 14 bases lay between the germline ends. The CDR3 sequence is 15 residues long. CDR3 in amino acids: CASSLGQGSGEKLFF. The CDR3 bases that were read are TGTGCCAGCAGCTTAGGCCAGGGGTCAGGAGAAAAA.